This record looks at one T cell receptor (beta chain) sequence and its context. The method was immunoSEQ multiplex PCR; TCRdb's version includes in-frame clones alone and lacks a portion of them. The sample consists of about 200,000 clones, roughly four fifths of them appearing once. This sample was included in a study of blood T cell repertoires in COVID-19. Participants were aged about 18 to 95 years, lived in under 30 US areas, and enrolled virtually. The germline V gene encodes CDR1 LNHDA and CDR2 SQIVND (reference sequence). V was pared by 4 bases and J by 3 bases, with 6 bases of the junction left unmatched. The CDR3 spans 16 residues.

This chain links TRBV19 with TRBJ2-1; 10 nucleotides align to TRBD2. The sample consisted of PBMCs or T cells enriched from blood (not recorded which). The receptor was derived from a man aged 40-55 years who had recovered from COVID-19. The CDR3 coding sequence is TGTGCCAGTAGTACGCTAGCGGGAGCCATCTACAATGAGCAGTTCTTC. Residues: CASSTLAGAIYNEQFF.